These 29 T cell receptor beta chains were sequenced from one sample in a study of T-cell memory formation after mild COVID-19. One entry per CDR3 protein, called by TCRdb with MiXCR from the 5' RACE reads. This sample has 300,000 to 400,000 distinct CDR3 sequences; under 25% occur once, and the top ten carry 12%. The sample taken for sequencing was PBMCs or a T cell subset sorted from them (not recorded which). The receptors stem from an adult woman who had mild COVID-19 (a few samples of this study predate the infection). Cell type and time point are not known.

V is TRBV7-2 and J is TRBJ1-1; D call uncertain. The CDR3 loop spans 14 amino acids. Germline assignment: CDR1 SGHTA and CDR2 FQGNSA. The V end was cut by 5 bases, the J end by 5 bases, with 15 bases between. CDR3 in DNA: TGTGCCAGCAGCCCCTCTCTCGTTCGGACTGAAGCTTTCTTT. It yields the protein CASSPSLVRTEAFF.

The chain uses TRBV10-3 and TRBJ1-2; D call uncertain. Between the trimmed V and J ends, which lost 4 bases and 4 bases, there was a span of 10 bases. Germline CDR1 ENHRY, CDR2 SYGVKD. The CDR3 runs 13 residues. The CDR3, as DNA: TGTGCCATCAGTGTGAGTCAGACCTATGGCTACACCTTC. This sequence encodes CAISVSQTYGYTF.

This clonotype was seen a handful of times. The chain joins TRBV12-3 or TRBV12-4 to TRBJ2-3; 12 nucleotides match TRBD2. This CDR3 has 16 residues. V lost 4 bases, J lost 2 bases, and 4 bases stayed unmatched. The CDR3 DNA is TGTGCCAGCAGTTCCGCTAGCGGGGGGGCCACAGATACGCAGTATTTT. Its protein is CASSSASGGATDTQYF.

In DNA form, the CDR3 reads TGTGCCAGCAGCCAGGAACAGGGATACCAAGAGACCCAGTACTTC. Protein product: CASSQEQGYQETQYF. This chain links TRBV3-1 with TRBJ2-5; perhaps TRBD1 as D (6 bases). The germline V and J ends were trimmed by 3 bases and 0 bases, with 11 bases remaining between them. The CDR3 runs 15 residues. Germline V CDR1 and CDR2: LGHDT, YNNKEL (reference sequence).

The rearrangement joins TRBV13 to TRBJ2-7; TRBD2 matches at 13 bases. V lost 5 bases to trimming and J lost 2 bases; unmatched junction nucleotides: 3. Germline CDR1 PRHDT, CDR2 FYEKMQ (reference sequence). This CDR3 is 15 amino acids long. The CDR3: CASSRGLAGPYEQYF. The CDR3 DNA follows: TGTGCCAGCAGCCGGGGACTAGCGGGACCCTACGAGCAGTACTTC.

This clonotype has more than one count but fewer than ten. The chain recombines TRBV7-9 with TRBJ1-2; 8 nucleotides agree with TRBD1. The CDR3 has 14 amino acids. In germline, CDR1 is SEHNR, CDR2 FQNEAQ (reference sequence). Losses at the gene ends were 4 bases for V and 7 bases for J; bases not matched to a gene: 8. The CDR3 DNA reads TGTGCCAGCAGCTCGCTAGGGACAGGCGCTGGCTACACCTTC. This codes for CASSSLGTGAGYTF.

The rearrangement joins TRBV5-1 to TRBJ2-3; possible D gene TRBD1, 6 bases. Per germline, CDR1 SGHRS and CDR2 YFSETQ. CDR3 length equals 16 residues. V lost 4 bases and J lost 3, with 18 bases in between. The CDR3: CASSPLLWGLTDTQYF. As DNA, the CDR3 is TGCGCCAGCAGCCCACTTTTGTGGGGGCTGACAGATACGCAGTATTTT.

V usage is TRBV15 and J usage is TRBJ1-1; no firm D call. The V and J ends lost 0 bases and 5 bases respectively, with 10 bases between them. Germline V lookup: CDR1 LNHNV, CDR2 YYDKDF (reference sequence). The CDR3 contains 14 residues. The CDR3 reads CATSREFLGTEAFF. Here the CDR3 DNA reads TGTGCCACCAGCAGAGAATTTTTAGGGACTGAAGCTTTCTTT.

This chain links TRBV12-3 or TRBV12-4 with TRBJ2-7; perhaps D is TRBD1 or TRBD2 (5 bases each). The CDR3 is 12 amino acids. Between the trimmed V and J ends, which lost 8 bases and 5 bases, there was a span of 13 bases. The CDR3, as DNA: TGTGCCAGCCCCGGGGTAGGGGACGAGCAGTACTTC. Its protein is CASPGVGDEQYF.

J is TRBJ2-1 and V is TRBV3-1; possibly TRBD1 or TRBD2 for D (5 bases each). Between the trimmed V and J ends, which lost 1 base and 8 bases, there was a span of 15 bases. Germline V gives CDR1 LGHDT, CDR2 YNNKEL (reference sequence). CDR3 length: 15 residues. DNA of the CDR3: TGTGCCAGCAGCCAAGCTTACCGCATGGGGGATGAGCAGTTCTTC. It specifies CASSQAYRMGDEQFF.

This clonotype was counted at least ten times. The J gene is TRBJ2-1, the V gene TRBV7-9; tentative D call: TRBD2 (6 bases). The CDR3 is made up of 15 amino acids. The V gene's germline CDR1 is SEHNR and CDR2 FQNEAQ (reference sequence). V was cut by 1 base and J by 0 bases, with 7 bases left in between. The CDR3 DNA reads as TGTGCCAGCAGCTTAGAGGGAGGCTCCTACAATGAGCAGTTCTTC. Translation: CASSLEGGSYNEQFF.

This chain joins TRBV9 and TRBJ2-5; D gene unclear. Germline CDR1 SGDLS, CDR2 YYNGEE. The V end lost 0 bases, the J end lost 4 bases, and 7 bases lay between the germline ends. The CDR3 is 13 residues long. This chain's CDR3 is CASSVASGETQYF. The CDR3 DNA sequence: TGTGCCAGCAGCGTAGCGTCGGGAGAGACCCAGTACTTC.

There are a few counts of this clonotype. The V gene is TRBV7-8, the J gene TRBJ2-3; TRBD2 matches at 8 bases. Germline CDR1 SGHVS, CDR2 FQNEAQ. Trimming removed 1 base from V and 6 bases from J; junction bases left unmatched: 3. This CDR3 is built from 14 residues. This CDR3 reads CASSLGTSRDTQYF. DNA of the CDR3: TGTGCCAGCAGCTTAGGGACTAGCAGGGATACGCAGTATTTT.

This clonotype has just a few counts. The chain recombines TRBV12-3 or TRBV12-4 with TRBJ2-7; 8 bases map to TRBD2. The J segment lost 0 bases and the V segment lost 6 bases, leaving 10 bases of the junction unmatched. This CDR3 is built from 16 residues. CDR3 in DNA: TGTGCCAGCAGCCCTCAACTAGCGGACCTCTCCTACGAGCAGTACTTC. This encodes CASSPQLADLSYEQYF.

This clonotype has a handful of counts. The V gene is TRBV12-3 or TRBV12-4, the J gene TRBJ1-2, with 7 bases fitting TRBD1. The CDR3 is 16 residues long. V lost 1 base and J lost 5; bases outside the gene matches: 10. This CDR3 reads CASSLEQGNFKYGYTF. CDR3 in DNA: TGTGCCAGCAGTTTAGAACAGGGGAATTTTAAGTATGGCTACACCTTC.

Only a few counts were recorded for this clonotype. The chain recombines TRBV30 with TRBJ1-1; unclear D gene. Deletions cut 2 bases from V and 5 bases from J, with 6 bases between. CDR1 GTSNPN and CDR2 SVGIG come from the germline V gene (reference sequence). This CDR3 region has 11 residues. The CDR3 bases are TGTGCCTGGAGTATGGCGACTGAAGCTTTCTTT. Protein sequence: CAWSMATEAFF.

V usage is TRBV11-3 and J usage is TRBJ2-5, with TRBD1 identical over 8 bases. The CDR3 spans 15 residues. Trimming at V came to 4 bases and at J to 4 bases, leaving 8 bases not matched to a gene. Germline V gives CDR1 SGHNT, CDR2 YENEEA. The CDR3 region has the DNA TGTGCCAGCAGCTCTGCCCGAGGGACAGGAGAGACCCAGTACTTC. Amino acid sequence: CASSSARGTGETQYF.

The chain couples TRBV6-7 to TRBJ1-5; 8 bases match TRBD1. TRBV6-7 is an open reading frame whose function is uncertain. V lost 0 bases and J lost 1; bases outside the gene matches: 5. CDR3 length equals 17 residues. In DNA, the CDR3 is TGTGCCAGCAGTTACTCTGGACAGGGCATGAGCAATCAGCCCCAGCATTTT. Translated: CASSYSGQGMSNQPQHF.

The J gene is TRBJ2-5, the V gene TRBV3-1; maybe TRBD1 (5 bases). Trimming removed 3 bases at V and 2 bases at J, with 10 bases between. The CDR3 sequence is 14 residues long. Germline CDR1 LGHDT, CDR2 YNNKEL (reference sequence). The CDR3 loop reads CASSHYRLQETQYF. The CDR3 region has the DNA TGTGCCAGCAGCCATTACAGGCTTCAAGAGACCCAGTACTTC.

This clonotype turned up a few times. The genes are TRBV30 and TRBJ1-2; possible D gene TRBD1, 5 bases. Germline CDR1 and CDR2: GTSNPN and SVGIG (reference sequence). Between the trimmed V and J ends, which lost 3 bases and 4 bases, there was a span of 12 bases. The CDR3 totals 13 residues. The CDR3, as DNA: TGTGCCTGGAGCTCGGACAAACTCTATGGCTACACCTTC. Protein: CAWSSDKLYGYTF.

This clonotype was counted at least ten times. The CDR3 spells CASSQESGINGYTF. The CDR3 DNA follows: TGTGCCAGCAGCCAAGAGTCCGGGATCAATGGCTACACCTTC. This sequence joins TRBV4-2 and TRBJ1-2; D is ambiguous. CDR3 length: 14 amino acids. Trimming removed 0 bases at V and 6 bases at J, with 11 bases between. CDR1 is LGHNA and CDR2 is YNFKEQ in the germline V gene.

The gene calls are TRBV5-6 and TRBJ1-2, with unresolved D. The CDR3 runs to 20 residues. Trimming left V 1 base short and J 2 bases short, with 27 bases between. The germline gives CDR1 SGHDT, CDR2 YYEEEE. CDR3 DNA sequence: TGTGCCAGCAGCTTGCGTGAGACTAGACATCTTATAGGGAAGAACTATGGCTACACCTTC. This sequence encodes CASSLRETRHLIGKNYGYTF. Complete variable domain (other parts from reference TRBV5-6 and TRBJ1-2): DAGVTQSPTHLIKTRGQQVTLRCSPKSGHDTVSWYQQALGQGPQFIFQYYEEEERQRGNFPDRFSGHQFPNYSSELNVNALLLGDSALYLCASSLRETRHLIGKNYGYTFGSGTRLTVV.

Only a few counts were recorded for this clonotype. CDR3 residues: CASSVASGGEYNEQFF. CDR3 in DNA: TGTGCCAGCAGCGTAGCTTCCGGGGGGGAGTACAATGAGCAGTTCTTC. This chain uses TRBV9 with TRBJ2-1, with 8 bases lining up with TRBD2. V trimming: 0 bases; J trimming: 4 bases; junction bases outside the gene matches: 6. The CDR3 covers 16 residues. CDR1 is SGDLS, CDR2 YYNGEE, per germline.

This chain connects TRBV18 to TRBJ2-1; 11 bases agree with TRBD1. The CDR3 totals 15 residues. Germline V gene lookup returns CDR1 KGHSH and CDR2 LQKENI. V shed 3 bases and J 6 bases; nucleotides not matched to a gene: 4. The CDR3 DNA is TGTGCCAGCTCACCCCGGGACAGGGGGTTCAATGAGCAGTTCTTC. It codes for CASSPRDRGFNEQFF.

This chain links TRBV18 with TRBJ1-6; 7 bases align to TRBD1. With V trimmed by 2 bases and J by 0 bases, 4 bases remained unmatched. CDR3 length: 17 amino acids. CDR1 and CDR2 from the germline V gene are KGHSH and LQKENI. CDR3 DNA: TGTGCCAGCTCACCAACGACAGGGCGCTCCTATAATTCACCCCTCCACTTT. Encoded protein: CASSPTTGRSYNSPLHF.

The chain employs TRBV12-3 or TRBV12-4 and TRBJ1-2; 9 nucleotides align to TRBD1. The J segment lost 8 bases and the V segment lost 6 bases, leaving 7 bases of the junction unmatched. The CDR3 totals 13 residues. The CDR3 is CASRPGQGVGYTF. In DNA form, the CDR3 reads TGTGCCAGCAGGCCGGGACAGGGAGTAGGCTACACCTTC.

The V call is TRBV7-2, the J call TRBJ2-1, with a possible D match to TRBD2 (5 bases). V gave up 2 bases and J gave up 3 bases, with 11 bases separating them. Per the germline V gene, CDR1 is SGHTA and CDR2 is FQGNSA. This CDR3 is built from 15 residues. CDR3 nucleotides: TGTGCCAGCAGCTTAAGTGTTAGCGTCTACAATGAGCAGTTCTTC. Protein: CASSLSVSVYNEQFF. Combining the CDR3 with reference TRBV7-2 and TRBJ2-1 gives the whole variable domain GAGVSQSPSNKVTEKGKDVELRCDPISGHTALYWYRQSLGQGLEFLIYFQGNSAPDKSGLPSDRFSAERTGGSVSTLTIQRTQQEDSAVYLCASSLSVSVYNEQFFGPGTRLTVL.

This clonotype was seen only a few times. The rearrangement joins TRBV4-2 to TRBJ2-6, with D unclear. The length of the CDR3 is 14 residues. Germline CDR1 reads LGHNA; CDR2 reads YNFKEQ. The V gene lost 4 bases and the J gene lost 9 bases, with 13 bases spanning the gap. CDR3 nucleotide sequence: TGTGCCAGCAGCCCGGAACAATCGGGCAACGTCCTGACTTTC. This gives the protein CASSPEQSGNVLTF.

V usage is TRBV5-5 and J usage is TRBJ1-1, with D perhaps TRBD1 (5 bases). V was cut by 0 bases and J by 4 bases, with 13 bases left in between. The CDR3 runs to 15 residues. Per the germline V gene, CDR1 is SGHKS and CDR2 is YYEKEE (reference sequence). The DNA for the CDR3 is TGTGCCAGCAGCTTGGGGGTCAGGGCGGGCACTGAAGCTTTCTTT. It codes for CASSLGVRAGTEAFF. The variable domain in full, with the rest retrieved from reference TRBV5-5 and TRBJ1-1, is DAGVTQSPTHLIKTRGQQVTLRCSPISGHKSVSWYQQVLGQGPQFIFQYYEKEERGRGNFPDRFSARQFPNYSSELNVNALLLGDSALYLCASSLGVRAGTEAFFGQGTRLTVV.